Listed here are 4 T cell receptor beta chains from one sample, sequenced in a study of blood T cell repertoires in COVID-19 (dated by TCRdb to 2020 to 2022). The method behind the library was the immunoSEQ multiplex PCR assay. The table was pulled from immuneACCESS by TCRdb, which kept in-frame rearrangements only. Such tables lose some clones; where checked, under half of the loss comes from unresolved V genes, and the rest has no known cause. The sample data list roughly 400,000 clones, and approximately 87% of these were observed just once. The biggest ten clones account for 10% of the sample. The sequencing sample was made of PBMCs or T cells enriched from blood (not recorded which). Receptor source: a woman aged 50 to 65 who had recovered from COVID-19.

This clone was seen only a few times. The genes are TRBV27 and TRBJ2-7; 10 nucleotides line up with TRBD1. CDR1 MNHEY and CDR2 SMNVEV come from the germline V gene (reference sequence). Trimming took 5 bases from V and 4 from J; bases not matched to a gene: 5. This CDR3 has 14 residues. CDR3: CASSQDRGNYEQYF. The CDR3 DNA is TGTGCCAGCAGTCAGGACAGGGGGAATTACGAGCAGTACTTC.

The rearrangement joins TRBV5-1 to TRBJ2-2; 14 bases match TRBD2. The V gene end was trimmed by 0 bases and the J gene end by 0 bases; junction bases not matched to a gene: 4. Germline CDR1 reads SGHRS; CDR2 reads YFSETQ. This CDR3 is built from 19 residues. The CDR3 is CASSLVGTSGGANTGELFF. The CDR3 nucleotides read TGCGCCAGCAGCTTGGTAGGGACTAGCGGGGGAGCGAACACCGGGGAGCTGTTTTTT.

The chain combines TRBV11-2 with TRBJ2-7; D gene unclear. The V end lost 1 base, the J end lost 3 bases, and 4 bases lay between the germline ends. This CDR3 comprises 12 residues. CDR1 SGHAT and CDR2 FQNNGV come from the germline V gene. The CDR3 loop reads CASSLVSYEQYF. Here the CDR3 DNA reads TGTGCCAGCAGCTTAGTCAGCTACGAGCAGTACTTC.

The CDR3 DNA reads TGCAGTGCCGCGGCGGTTTACGAGCAGTACTTC. This encodes CSAAAVYEQYF. The chain employs TRBV20-1 and TRBJ2-7; D is uncertain. The V end lost 6 bases, the J end lost 4 bases, and 10 bases lay between the germline ends. The CDR3 sequence is 11 residues long. The germline gives CDR1 DFQATT, CDR2 SNEGSKA (reference sequence).